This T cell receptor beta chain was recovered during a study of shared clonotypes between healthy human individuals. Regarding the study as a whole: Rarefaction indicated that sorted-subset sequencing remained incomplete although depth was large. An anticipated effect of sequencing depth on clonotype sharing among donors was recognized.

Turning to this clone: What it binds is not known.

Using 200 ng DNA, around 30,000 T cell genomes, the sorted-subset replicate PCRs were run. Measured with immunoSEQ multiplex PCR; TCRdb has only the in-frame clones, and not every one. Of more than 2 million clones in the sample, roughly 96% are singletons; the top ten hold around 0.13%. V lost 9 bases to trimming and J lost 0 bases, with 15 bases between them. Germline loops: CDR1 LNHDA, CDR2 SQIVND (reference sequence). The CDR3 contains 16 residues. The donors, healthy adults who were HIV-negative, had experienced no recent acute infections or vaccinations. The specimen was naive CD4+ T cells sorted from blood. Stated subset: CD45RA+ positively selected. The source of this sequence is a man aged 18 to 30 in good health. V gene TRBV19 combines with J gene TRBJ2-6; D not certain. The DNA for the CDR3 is TGTGCCAGCAACAGTGGGCGCAACTCTGGGGCCAACGTCCTGACTTTC. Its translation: CASNSGRNSGANVLTF.